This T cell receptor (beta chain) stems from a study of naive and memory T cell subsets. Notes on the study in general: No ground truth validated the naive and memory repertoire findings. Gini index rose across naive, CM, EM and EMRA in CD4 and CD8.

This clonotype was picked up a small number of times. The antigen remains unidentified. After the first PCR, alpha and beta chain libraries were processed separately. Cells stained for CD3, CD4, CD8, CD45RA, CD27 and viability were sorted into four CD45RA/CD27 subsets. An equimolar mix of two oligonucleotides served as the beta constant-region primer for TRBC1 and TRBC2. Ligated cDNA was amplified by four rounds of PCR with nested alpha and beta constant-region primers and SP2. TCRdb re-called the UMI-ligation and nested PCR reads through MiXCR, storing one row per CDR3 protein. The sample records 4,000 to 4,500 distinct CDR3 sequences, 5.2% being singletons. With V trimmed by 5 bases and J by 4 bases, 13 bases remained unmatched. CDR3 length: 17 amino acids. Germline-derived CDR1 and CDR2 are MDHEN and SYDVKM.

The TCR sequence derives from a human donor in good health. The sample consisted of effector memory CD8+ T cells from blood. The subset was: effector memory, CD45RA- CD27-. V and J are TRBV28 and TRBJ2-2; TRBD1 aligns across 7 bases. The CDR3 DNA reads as TGTGCCAGCAGTACGAAGCCGGGACAGCGCGGCACCGGGGAGCTGTTTTTT. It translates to CASSTKPGQRGTGELFF.